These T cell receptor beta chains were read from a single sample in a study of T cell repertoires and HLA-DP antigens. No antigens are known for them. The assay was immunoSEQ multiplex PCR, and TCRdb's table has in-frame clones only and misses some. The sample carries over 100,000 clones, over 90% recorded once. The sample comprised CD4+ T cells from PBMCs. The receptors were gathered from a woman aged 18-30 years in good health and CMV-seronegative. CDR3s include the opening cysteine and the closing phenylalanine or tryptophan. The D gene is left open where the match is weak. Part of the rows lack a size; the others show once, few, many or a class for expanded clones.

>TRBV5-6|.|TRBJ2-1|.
CASSGQYNEQFF
TGTGCCAGCAGCGGACAGTACAATGAGCAGTTCTTC
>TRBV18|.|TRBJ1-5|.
CASSPGPGSNQPQHF
TGTGCCAGCTCACCCGGCCCCGGGAGCAATCAGCCCCAGCATTTT
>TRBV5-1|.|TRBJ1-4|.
CASSLGSGTSNEKLFF
TGCGCCAGCAGCTTGGGGTCAGGGACCTCTAATGAAAAACTGTTTTTT
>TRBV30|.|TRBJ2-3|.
CAWSVRRGGTDTQYF
TGTGCCTGGAGTGTACGCAGGGGTGGCACAGATACGCAGTATTTT
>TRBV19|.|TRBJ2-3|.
CASSRGDTTDTQYF
TGTGCCAGTAGTCGAGGGGACACCACAGATACGCAGTATTTT
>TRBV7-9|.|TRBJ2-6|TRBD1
CASSLLRTGGTGANVLTF
TGTGCCAGCAGCTTACTCAGGACAGGGGGTACTGGGGCCAACGTCCTGACTTTC
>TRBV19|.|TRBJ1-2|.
CASSISARRGYTF
TGTGCCAGTAGTATATCGGCCAGACGTGGCTACACCTTC
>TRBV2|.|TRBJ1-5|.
CASSAGGQNQPQHF
TGTGCCAGCAGCGCGGGGGGTCAGAATCAGCCCCAGCATTTT
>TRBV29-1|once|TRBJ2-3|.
CSVRGEVRGDTQYF
TGCAGCGTTAGGGGAGAGGTTCGTGGAGATACGCAGTATTTT
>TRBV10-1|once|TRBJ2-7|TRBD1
CASSRAGQGDHEQYF
TGCGCCAGCAGCCGCGCCGGGCAGGGGGACCACGAGCAGTACTTC
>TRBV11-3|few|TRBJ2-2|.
CASKGDTGELFF
TGTGCCAGTAAGGGGGACACCGGGGAGCTGTTTTTT
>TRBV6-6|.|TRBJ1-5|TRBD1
CASSSTGQGRSPQHF
TGTGCCAGCAGTTCCACGGGACAGGGGCGTTCTCCCCAGCATTTT
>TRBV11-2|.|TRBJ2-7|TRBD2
CASTPGGLGEQYF
TGTGCCAGCACTCCGGGAGGACTGGGGGAGCAGTACTTC
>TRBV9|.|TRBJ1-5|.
CASSAGGNQPQHF
TGTGCCAGCAGCGCGGGAGGCAATCAGCCCCAGCATTTT
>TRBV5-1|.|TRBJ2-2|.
CASSLVVIGANGELFF
TGCGCCAGCAGCTTGGTAGTAATAGGGGCGAACGGGGAGCTGTTTTTT
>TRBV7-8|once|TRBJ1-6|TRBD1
CASSLRDSPYNSPLHF
TGTGCCAGCAGCTTAAGGGACAGTCCCTATAATTCACCCCTCCACTTT
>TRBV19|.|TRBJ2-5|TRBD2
CASSRLAGDQETQYF
TGTGCCAGTAGTAGGCTAGCGGGGGACCAAGAGACCCAGTACTTC
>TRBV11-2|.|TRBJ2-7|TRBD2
CASSLSGGYEQYF
TGTGCCAGCAGCCTGAGCGGGGGCTACGAGCAGTACTTC
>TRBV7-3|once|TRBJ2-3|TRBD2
CASSLMASGGPSTDTQYF
TGTGCCAGCAGCTTAATGGCTAGCGGGGGCCCCTCAACAGATACGCAGTATTTT